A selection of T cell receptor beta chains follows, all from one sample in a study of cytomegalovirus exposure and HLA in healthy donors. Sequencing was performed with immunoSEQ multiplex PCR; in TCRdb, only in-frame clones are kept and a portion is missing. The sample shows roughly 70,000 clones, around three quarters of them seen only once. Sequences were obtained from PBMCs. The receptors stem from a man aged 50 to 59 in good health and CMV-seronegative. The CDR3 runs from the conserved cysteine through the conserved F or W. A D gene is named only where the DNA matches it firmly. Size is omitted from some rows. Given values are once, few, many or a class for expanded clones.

CDR3 DNA: TGTGCCAGCAGCGTAGGTAACAGCTATGGCTACACCTTC
CDR3 protein: CASSVGNSYGYTF
D gene: NA
J gene: TRBJ1-2
V gene: TRBV9
clone size: NA

CDR3 DNA: TGCGCCAGCAGCCAAGATCCCCGGGGTTGGGATCGGCAGTACTTC
CDR3 protein: CASSQDPRGWDRQYF
D gene: NA
J gene: TRBJ2-7
V gene: TRBV4-3
clone size: NA

CDR3 DNA: TGTGCCAGCAGCGTAGACGACTACACGACCGGGGAGCTGTTTTTT
CDR3 protein: CASSVDDYTTGELFF
D gene: NA
J gene: TRBJ2-2
V gene: TRBV9
clone size: NA

CDR3 DNA: TGTGCCAGCAGCAGACAGGGAACCACTGAAGCTTTCTTT
CDR3 protein: CASSRQGTTEAFF
D gene: TRBD1
J gene: TRBJ1-1
V gene: TRBV5-5
clone size: NA

CDR3 DNA: TGTGCCATCAGTGATCTCCCGGGACAGAACACTGAAGCTTTCTTT
CDR3 protein: CAISDLPGQNTEAFF
D gene: NA
J gene: TRBJ1-1
V gene: TRBV10-3
clone size: NA

CDR3 DNA: TGTGCCAGCAGCTTTGGACAGGGATACAATGAGCAGTTCTTC
CDR3 protein: CASSFGQGYNEQFF
D gene: TRBD1
J gene: TRBJ2-1
V gene: TRBV5-4
clone size: NA

CDR3 DNA: TGTGCCAGCAGTTTCCGGGCCCTCCGGGACTACACCTTC
CDR3 protein: CASSFRALRDYTF
D gene: NA
J gene: TRBJ1-2
V gene: TRBV6-5
clone size: NA

CDR3 DNA: TGTGCCAGCAGTGACTCAACAGGGCTCGGCAATCAGCCCCAGCATTTT
CDR3 protein: CASSDSTGLGNQPQHF
D gene: NA
J gene: TRBJ1-5
V gene: TRBV7-9
clone size: NA

CDR3 DNA: TGTGCCAGCTCACCTCAGGGTTCCTACGAGCAGTACTTC
CDR3 protein: CASSPQGSYEQYF
D gene: NA
J gene: TRBJ2-7
V gene: TRBV18
clone size: NA

CDR3 DNA: TGTGCCAGCAAATCATGGCCAGCGGGAGGGGGGGGTGAGCAGTTCTTC
CDR3 protein: CASKSWPAGGGGEQFF
D gene: TRBD2
J gene: TRBJ2-1
V gene: TRBV5-6
clone size: NA

CDR3 DNA: TGTGCCAGTAGTATAGTAGGGGTTACGAACACTGAAGCTTTCTTT
CDR3 protein: CASSIVGVTNTEAFF
D gene: NA
J gene: TRBJ1-1
V gene: TRBV19
clone size: few

CDR3 DNA: TGTGCCTGGACCGGGACTGGCTCCTACAATGAGCAGTTCTTC
CDR3 protein: CAWTGTGSYNEQFF
D gene: NA
J gene: TRBJ2-1
V gene: TRBV30
clone size: few

CDR3 DNA: TGTGCCAGCAGCCTCGGACACGGGAACACTGAAGCTTTCTTT
CDR3 protein: CASSLGHGNTEAFF
D gene: NA
J gene: TRBJ1-1
V gene: TRBV4-2
clone size: NA

CDR3 DNA: TGCGCCAGCAGCGCCGCTTCCTACGAGCAGTACTTC
CDR3 protein: CASSAASYEQYF
D gene: NA
J gene: TRBJ2-7
V gene: TRBV5-1
clone size: few

CDR3 DNA: TGTGCCAGTAGTGACGACTCTTATTACAATGAGCAGTTCTTC
CDR3 protein: CASSDDSYYNEQFF
D gene: NA
J gene: TRBJ2-1
V gene: TRBV19
clone size: NA

CDR3 DNA: TGTGCCTGGGGGGACACCTACGAGCAGTACTTC
CDR3 protein: CAWGDTYEQYF
D gene: NA
J gene: TRBJ2-7
V gene: TRBV30
clone size: NA

CDR3 DNA: TGTGCCAGCAAACCTCTGACAGGGGGCGAGTATGGCTACACCTTC
CDR3 protein: CASKPLTGGEYGYTF
D gene: TRBD1
J gene: TRBJ1-2
V gene: TRBV27
clone size: NA

CDR3 DNA: TGTGCCAGCAGCAAAGCCGGGACTAGCGGCACAGATACGCAGTATTTT
CDR3 protein: CASSKAGTSGTDTQYF
D gene: TRBD2
J gene: TRBJ2-3
V gene: TRBV7-9
clone size: NA

CDR3 DNA: TGTGCCACCACCAGCTCCTACAATGAGCAGTTCTTC
CDR3 protein: CATTSSYNEQFF
D gene: NA
J gene: TRBJ2-1
V gene: TRBV6-5
clone size: NA

CDR3 DNA: TGTGCCAGCAGCTTAGGGCGGCGAGGGCAGGTCTACAATGAGCAGTTCTTC
CDR3 protein: CASSLGRRGQVYNEQFF
D gene: NA
J gene: TRBJ2-1
V gene: TRBV11-2
clone size: NA

CDR3 DNA: TGTGCCATCAGTGAGCAACGGGGCTATGGCTACACCTTC
CDR3 protein: CAISEQRGYGYTF
D gene: NA
J gene: TRBJ1-2
V gene: TRBV10-3
clone size: few

CDR3 DNA: TGTGCCAACTCACTGGACAGGGGCTTTTCCTACGAGCAGTACTTC
CDR3 protein: CANSLDRGFSYEQYF
D gene: TRBD1
J gene: TRBJ2-7
V gene: TRBV2
clone size: NA

CDR3 DNA: TGTGCCAGCAGCTTAGCAAACGTCCTGACTTTC
CDR3 protein: CASSLANVLTF
D gene: NA
J gene: TRBJ2-6
V gene: TRBV11-2
clone size: once

CDR3 DNA: TGTGCCAGCAGAACCAGGGGAGAGATGGAGACCCAGTACTTC
CDR3 protein: CASRTRGEMETQYF
D gene: NA
J gene: TRBJ2-5
V gene: TRBV6-1
clone size: NA

CDR3 DNA: TGTGCCAGCAGCCTCAGGGTCGAGCAGTTCTTC
CDR3 protein: CASSLRVEQFF
D gene: NA
J gene: TRBJ2-1
V gene: TRBV7-2
clone size: NA

CDR3 DNA: TGCGCCAGCAGCCAAGGGGCGGGACAGGGGTTTCAGGATACGCAGTATTTT
CDR3 protein: CASSQGAGQGFQDTQYF
D gene: TRBD1
J gene: TRBJ2-3
V gene: TRBV4-3
clone size: NA

CDR3 DNA: TGTGCCAGCAGTTACTCGGCGGGTCCCTACGAGCAGTACTTC
CDR3 protein: CASSYSAGPYEQYF
D gene: NA
J gene: TRBJ2-7
V gene: TRBV6-5
clone size: NA

CDR3 DNA: TGTGCCAGCAGGGCCAGATATAGCAATCAGCCCCAGCATTTT
CDR3 protein: CASRARYSNQPQHF
D gene: NA
J gene: TRBJ1-5
V gene: TRBV6-5
clone size: NA

CDR3 DNA: TGCAGCGTTGAACAGGGGTCAGAAAACATTCAGTACTTC
CDR3 protein: CSVEQGSENIQYF
D gene: NA
J gene: TRBJ2-4
V gene: TRBV29-1
clone size: NA

CDR3 DNA: TGCGCCAGCAGCCAAGGGACTAGCGGGAGCCGGAGCTCCTACGAGCAGTACTTC
CDR3 protein: CASSQGTSGSRSSYEQYF
D gene: TRBD2
J gene: TRBJ2-7
V gene: TRBV4-3
clone size: NA

CDR3 DNA: TGTGCCAGCAGTTACGACAGCCCCAACTATGGCTACACCTTC
CDR3 protein: CASSYDSPNYGYTF
D gene: NA
J gene: TRBJ1-2
V gene: TRBV6-6
clone size: NA

CDR3 DNA: TGTGCCAGCAGCCTAGGGACTAGCGGGAGGAGCTCCTACGAGCAGTACTTC
CDR3 protein: CASSLGTSGRSSYEQYF
D gene: TRBD2
J gene: TRBJ2-7
V gene: TRBV7-2
clone size: few

CDR3 DNA: TGCGCCATCAGCCCAGGGACAGGAATGAACACTGAAGCTTTCTTT
CDR3 protein: CAISPGTGMNTEAFF
D gene: TRBD1
J gene: TRBJ1-1
V gene: TRBV5-1
clone size: NA

CDR3 DNA: TGTGCCAGTAGTCCGGGGGAAGGTGAAGCTTTCTTT
CDR3 protein: CASSPGEGEAFF
D gene: NA
J gene: TRBJ1-1
V gene: TRBV19
clone size: once

CDR3 DNA: TGTGCCAGCAGCTCCTTTGGCGGCTCCCCCTATTTT
CDR3 protein: CASSSFGGSPYF
D gene: NA
J gene: TRBJ1-3
V gene: TRBV7-6
clone size: NA

CDR3 DNA: TGTGCCAGTATGGCACGGGGCGAGCAGTACTTC
CDR3 protein: CASMARGEQYF
D gene: NA
J gene: TRBJ2-7
V gene: TRBV2
clone size: NA

CDR3 DNA: TGTGCCAGCAGTCTAAATGGCAATCAGCCCCAGCATTTT
CDR3 protein: CASSLNGNQPQHF
D gene: NA
J gene: TRBJ1-5
V gene: TRBV28
clone size: once

CDR3 DNA: TGTGCCTTCCAGACGTCAGGGGAAAAACTGTTTTTT
CDR3 protein: CAFQTSGEKLFF
D gene: NA
J gene: TRBJ1-4
V gene: TRBV30
clone size: NA

CDR3 DNA: TGTGCCAGTTCGACCCCGGACAGGGGATTGTATCAGCCCCAGCATTTT
CDR3 protein: CASSTPDRGLYQPQHF
D gene: TRBD1
J gene: TRBJ1-5
V gene: TRBV19
clone size: NA

CDR3 DNA: TGTGCCAGCAGCTTGGAATGGTCGTTAAGAGGGAATGAGCAGTTCTTC
CDR3 protein: CASSLEWSLRGNEQFF
D gene: NA
J gene: TRBJ2-1
V gene: TRBV5-5
clone size: NA

CDR3 DNA: TGTGCCAGCAGCTTCGAGACTAGCTACGAGCAGTACTTC
CDR3 protein: CASSFETSYEQYF
D gene: NA
J gene: TRBJ2-7
V gene: TRBV5-6
clone size: once

CDR3 DNA: TGTGCCGCCGGAGTTTACACTGAAGCTTTCTTT
CDR3 protein: CAAGVYTEAFF
D gene: NA
J gene: TRBJ1-1
V gene: TRBV2
clone size: NA

CDR3 DNA: TGTGCCAGCAGCAGGCGGGGACTAGGATCAGATACGCAGTATTTT
CDR3 protein: CASSRRGLGSDTQYF
D gene: TRBD2
J gene: TRBJ2-3
V gene: TRBV28
clone size: NA

CDR3 DNA: TGCGCCAGCAGCTTGGGGACTAGCGGGAGCTCCTACGAGCAGTACTTC
CDR3 protein: CASSLGTSGSSYEQYF
D gene: TRBD2
J gene: TRBJ2-7
V gene: TRBV5-1
clone size: few

CDR3 DNA: TGCGCCAGCAGCCTGGGACAGGGTAATCAGCCCCAGCATTTT
CDR3 protein: CASSLGQGNQPQHF
D gene: TRBD1
J gene: TRBJ1-5
V gene: TRBV10-2
clone size: NA

CDR3 DNA: TGTGCCAGCAGCTACGACAAAACCGGGGAGCTGTTTTTT
CDR3 protein: CASSYDKTGELFF
D gene: NA
J gene: TRBJ2-2
V gene: TRBV28
clone size: NA

CDR3 DNA: TGCAGCGTTGGGGGACTAGCGGGTACCTACGAGCAGTACTTC
CDR3 protein: CSVGGLAGTYEQYF
D gene: TRBD2
J gene: TRBJ2-7
V gene: TRBV29-1
clone size: NA

CDR3 DNA: TGTGCCAGCAGCCAAGATTATGGACAGCTGAACACTGAAGCTTTCTTT
CDR3 protein: CASSQDYGQLNTEAFF
D gene: NA
J gene: TRBJ1-1
V gene: TRBV14
clone size: NA

CDR3 DNA: TGTGCCAGCAGTGAATATGCAGGGCGAGCTGAAGCTTTCTTT
CDR3 protein: CASSEYAGRAEAFF
D gene: NA
J gene: TRBJ1-1
V gene: TRBV6-1
clone size: NA

CDR3 DNA: TGTGCCAGAAGCAGGGGGGACAGGGCGAAGGAAAAACTGTTTTTT
CDR3 protein: CARSRGDRAKEKLFF
D gene: TRBD1
J gene: TRBJ1-4
V gene: TRBV5-3
clone size: NA

CDR3 DNA: TGTGCCAGCAGGTTCCGACAGCCTTTAGCCAAAAACATTCAGTACTTC
CDR3 protein: CASRFRQPLAKNIQYF
D gene: NA
J gene: TRBJ2-4
V gene: TRBV28
clone size: NA

CDR3 DNA: TGTGCCAGCAGCCCGGGGGACAGGGGGTTGACAGATACGCAGTATTTT
CDR3 protein: CASSPGDRGLTDTQYF
D gene: TRBD1
J gene: TRBJ2-3
V gene: TRBV7-9
clone size: NA